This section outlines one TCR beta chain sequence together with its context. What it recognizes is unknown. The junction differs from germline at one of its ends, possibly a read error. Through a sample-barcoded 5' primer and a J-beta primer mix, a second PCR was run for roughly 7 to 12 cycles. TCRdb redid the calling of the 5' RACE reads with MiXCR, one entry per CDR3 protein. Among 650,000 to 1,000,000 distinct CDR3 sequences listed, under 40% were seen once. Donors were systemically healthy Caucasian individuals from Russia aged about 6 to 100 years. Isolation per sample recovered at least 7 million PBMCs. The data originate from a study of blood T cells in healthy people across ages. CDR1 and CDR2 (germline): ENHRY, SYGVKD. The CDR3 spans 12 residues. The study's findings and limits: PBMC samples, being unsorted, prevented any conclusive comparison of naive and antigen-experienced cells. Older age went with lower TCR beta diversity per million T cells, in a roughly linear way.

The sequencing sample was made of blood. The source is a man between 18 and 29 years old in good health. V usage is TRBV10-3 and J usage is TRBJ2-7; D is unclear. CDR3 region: CAVSDPASEQYF. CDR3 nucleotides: TGTGCCGTCAGTGATCCCGCTAGCGAGCAGTACTTC.